This T cell receptor (beta chain) stems from a study of blood T cell repertoires in COVID-19 (dated by TCRdb to 2020 to 2022). With respect to the entire study: Samples from collaborators originated in the United States, Italy and Spain and spanned both the acute and convalescent phases of COVID-19. The material from the prospective study consisted of cDNA or gDNA derived from T cells, B-cell-depleted T cells, or PBMCs. Deeply sampled blood TCRbeta repertoires from subjects exposed to, actively infected with, or recovered from COVID-19 were included in the dataset. A freely available public database, intended as a resource for researchers studying the immune response to SARS-CoV-2, is where the repertoires were released. Samples came from the ongoing ImmuneRACE study (first 160 participants) plus 1,254 subjects from 6 global collaborators. The sample metadata nearly always contained a de-identified subject ID, COVID-19 status, age in years and sex. Where HLA class I and class II types were available, the types were taken from metadata supplied by the sample provider, not from assay-based typing. The full study reports these points: How much clinical and demographic metadata was included differed by source and by participant, and the metadata was provided uncurated.

CDR1 and CDR2, looked up from the germline V gene (reference sequence), are LNHDA and SQIVND. The CDR3 has 16 amino acids, counting the end cysteine and phenylalanine. The retained sequence is limited to the CDR3, 48 bases, with the frame set at the first base. V and J lose 4 bases and 9 bases, and a span of 19 bases separates them. TCRbeta CDR3 regions were amplified from genomic DNA using the immunoSEQ Assay, a bias-controlled multiplex PCR. The paper's processing steps were these. Within the assay, amplification of reference gene primers was used to estimate how many nucleated cells each sample contained. To quantify the absolute abundance of each unique TCRbeta CDR3 rearrangement, sequence reads were collapsed and filtered. For each sample, productive Simpson clonality was calculated as the square root of Simpson's diversity index across productive rearrangements. TCRdb obtained this table from immuneACCESS and retained in-frame rearrangements with V and J assigned. These tables miss some clones; where compared with another copy, unresolved V genes account for less than half of the shortfall, and the remainder is unexplained. V, J and clone size reflect that table, while D and trimming were determined from the DNA. The sample table lists 300,000 to 400,000 clones, 85% of them with a count of one. The ten most abundant clones make up 1.9% of the sample.

Enrolling through a virtual design, the prospective study's participants ranged in age from roughly 18 to 95 years and lived across 20 to 30 United States geographic areas. Cohort assignment in the prospective study relied on participant-reported clinical history from a screening survey and a study questionnaire. Exposed participants were defined as having been in contact with someone with a PCR-confirmed or clinician-diagnosed COVID-19 case within 2 weeks of study entry. Mobile phlebotomists in the prospective study collected whole blood, serum and a nasopharyngeal or oropharyngeal swab from every participant. Additional blood draws and questionnaires over an approximately 2-month period could optionally be provided by prospective study participants. Before DNA extraction, prospective study blood samples were shipped either frozen or at room temperature. About this clone: The antigen it recognizes is unknown. Per-base quality was not reported, and no clone a single base away is much larger than it.

The receptor was derived from a woman aged 25-40 years who had been exposed to COVID-19. The sequence is built from TRBV19 and TRBJ1-6; possibly the D gene is TRBD1, per 6 matching bases. The sample comprised PBMCs or T cells enriched from blood (not recorded which). Here is the DNA: TGTGCCAGTAGTACTGGTCGCAGGGGAATTGGTTCACCCCTCCACTTT. The encoded protein is CASSTGRRGIGSPLHF.